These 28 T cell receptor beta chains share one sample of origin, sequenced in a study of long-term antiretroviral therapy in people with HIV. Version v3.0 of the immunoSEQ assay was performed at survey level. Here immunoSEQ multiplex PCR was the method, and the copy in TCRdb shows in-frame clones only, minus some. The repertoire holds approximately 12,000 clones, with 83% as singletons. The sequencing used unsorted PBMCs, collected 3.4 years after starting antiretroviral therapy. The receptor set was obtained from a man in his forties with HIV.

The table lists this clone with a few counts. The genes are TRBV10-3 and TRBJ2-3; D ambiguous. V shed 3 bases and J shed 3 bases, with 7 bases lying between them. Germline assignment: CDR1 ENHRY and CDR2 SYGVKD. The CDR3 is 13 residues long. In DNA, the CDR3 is TGTGCCATCAGTGATAAAAGGACAGATACGCAGTATTTT. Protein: CAISDKRTDTQYF.

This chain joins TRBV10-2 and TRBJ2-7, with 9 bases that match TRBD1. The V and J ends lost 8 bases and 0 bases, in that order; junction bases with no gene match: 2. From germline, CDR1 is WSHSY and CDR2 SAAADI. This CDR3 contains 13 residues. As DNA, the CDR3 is TGCGCCAGCGGACAGGGGACCTCCTACGAGCAGTACTTC. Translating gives CASGQGTSYEQYF.

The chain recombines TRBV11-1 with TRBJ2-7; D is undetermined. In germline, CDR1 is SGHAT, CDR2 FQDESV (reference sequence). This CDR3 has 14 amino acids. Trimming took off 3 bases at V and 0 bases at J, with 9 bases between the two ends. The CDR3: CASSLKGNSYEQYF. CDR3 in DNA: TGTGCCAGCAGCTTGAAGGGAAACTCCTACGAGCAGTACTTC.

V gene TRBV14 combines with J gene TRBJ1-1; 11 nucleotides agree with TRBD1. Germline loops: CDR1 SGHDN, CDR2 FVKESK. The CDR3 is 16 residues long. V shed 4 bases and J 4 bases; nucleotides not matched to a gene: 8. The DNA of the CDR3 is TGTGCCAGCAGCCTGATCGCCGGGACAGGGGGCACTGAAGCTTTCTTT. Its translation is CASSLIAGTGGTEAFF.

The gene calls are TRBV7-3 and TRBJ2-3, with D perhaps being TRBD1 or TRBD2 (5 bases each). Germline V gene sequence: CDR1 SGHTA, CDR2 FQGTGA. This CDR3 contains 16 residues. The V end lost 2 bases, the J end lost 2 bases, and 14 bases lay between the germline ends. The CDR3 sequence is CASSLLNRGNTDTQYF. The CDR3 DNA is TGTGCCAGCAGCTTATTAAACCGGGGCAACACAGATACGCAGTATTTT.

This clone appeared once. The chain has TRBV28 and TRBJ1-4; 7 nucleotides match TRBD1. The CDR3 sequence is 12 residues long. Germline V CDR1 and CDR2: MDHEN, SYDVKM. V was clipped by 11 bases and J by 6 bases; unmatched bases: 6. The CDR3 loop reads CAARGQYEKLFF. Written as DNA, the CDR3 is TGTGCCGCAAGGGGGCAGTATGAAAAACTGTTTTTT.

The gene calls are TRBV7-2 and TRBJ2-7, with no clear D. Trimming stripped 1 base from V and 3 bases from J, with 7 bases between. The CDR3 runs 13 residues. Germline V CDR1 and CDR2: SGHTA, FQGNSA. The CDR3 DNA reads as TGTGCCAGCAGCTTAGGTCCGTACTACGAGCAGTACTTC. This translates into CASSLGPYYEQYF.

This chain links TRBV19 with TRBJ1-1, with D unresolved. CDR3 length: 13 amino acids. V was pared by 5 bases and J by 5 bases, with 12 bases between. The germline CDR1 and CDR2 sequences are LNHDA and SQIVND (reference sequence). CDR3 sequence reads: CASSDVRWTEAFF. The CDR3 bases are TGTGCCAGTAGTGATGTCAGATGGACTGAAGCTTTCTTT. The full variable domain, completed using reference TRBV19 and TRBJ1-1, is DGGITQSPKYLFRKEGQNVTLSCEQNLNHDAMYWYRQDPGQGLRLIYYSQIVNDFQKGDIAEGYSVSREKKESFPLTVTSAQKNPTAFYLCASSDVRWTEAFFGQGTRLTVV.

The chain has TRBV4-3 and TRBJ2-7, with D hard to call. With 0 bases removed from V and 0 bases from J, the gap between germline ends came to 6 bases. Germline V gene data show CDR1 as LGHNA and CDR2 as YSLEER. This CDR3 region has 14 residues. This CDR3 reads CASSQDNFSYEQYF. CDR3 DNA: TGCGCCAGCAGCCAAGACAACTTCTCCTACGAGCAGTACTTC.

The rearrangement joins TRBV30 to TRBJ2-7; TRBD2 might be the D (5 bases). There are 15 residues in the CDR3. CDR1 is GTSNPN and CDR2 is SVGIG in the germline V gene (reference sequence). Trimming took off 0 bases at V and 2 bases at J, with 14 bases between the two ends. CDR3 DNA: TGTGCCTGGAGTGTGTTGGCTAGCAGACCCTACGAGCAGTACTTC. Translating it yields CAWSVLASRPYEQYF.

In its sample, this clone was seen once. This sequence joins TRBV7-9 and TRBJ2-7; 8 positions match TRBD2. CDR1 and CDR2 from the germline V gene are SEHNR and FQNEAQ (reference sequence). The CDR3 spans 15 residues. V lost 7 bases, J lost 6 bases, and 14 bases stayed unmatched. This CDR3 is CASTKAPGLASEQYF. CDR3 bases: TGTGCCAGCACCAAAGCCCCCGGACTAGCCTCCGAGCAGTACTTC.

Here the CDR3 reads CSTKNTEAFF. The CDR3, as DNA: TGCAGCACCAAGAACACTGAAGCTTTCTTT. This chain connects TRBV29-1 to TRBJ1-1; D is undetermined. Germline CDR1 SQVTM, CDR2 ANQGSEA. The CDR3 runs 10 residues. V was shortened by 8 bases and J by 1 base, with 5 bases between the two germline ends.

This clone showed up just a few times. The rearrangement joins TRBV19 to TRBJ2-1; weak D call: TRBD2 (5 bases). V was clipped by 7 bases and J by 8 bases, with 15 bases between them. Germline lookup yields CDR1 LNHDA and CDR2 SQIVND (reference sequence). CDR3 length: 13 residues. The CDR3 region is CASKEVYLDEQFF. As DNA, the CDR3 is TGTGCCAGTAAGGAGGTCTATCTCGATGAGCAGTTCTTC.

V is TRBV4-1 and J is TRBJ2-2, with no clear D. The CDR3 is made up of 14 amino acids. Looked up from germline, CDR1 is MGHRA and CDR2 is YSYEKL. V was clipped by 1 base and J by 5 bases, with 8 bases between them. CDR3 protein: CASSQVTGTGELFF. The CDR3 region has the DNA TGCGCCAGCAGCCAAGTTACCGGGACCGGGGAGCTGTTTTTT.

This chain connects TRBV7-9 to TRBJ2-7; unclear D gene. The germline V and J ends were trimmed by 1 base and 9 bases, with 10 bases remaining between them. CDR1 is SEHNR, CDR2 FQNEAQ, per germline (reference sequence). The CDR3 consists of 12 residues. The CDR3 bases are TGTGCCAGCAGCTTAGAGGTTGCTACGCAGTACTTC. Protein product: CASSLEVATQYF.

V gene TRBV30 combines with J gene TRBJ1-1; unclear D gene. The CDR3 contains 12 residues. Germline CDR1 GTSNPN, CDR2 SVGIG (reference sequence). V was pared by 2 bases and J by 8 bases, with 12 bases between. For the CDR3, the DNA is TGTGCCTGGAGTCTTGGGGTTCAAGAAGCTTTCTTT. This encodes CAWSLGVQEAFF. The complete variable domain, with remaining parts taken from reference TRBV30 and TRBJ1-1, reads SQTIHQWPATLVQPVGSPLSLECTVEGTSNPNLYWYRQAAGRGLQLLFYSVGIGQISSEVPQNLSASRPQDRQFILSSKKLLLSDSGFYLCAWSLGVQEAFFGQGTRLTVV.

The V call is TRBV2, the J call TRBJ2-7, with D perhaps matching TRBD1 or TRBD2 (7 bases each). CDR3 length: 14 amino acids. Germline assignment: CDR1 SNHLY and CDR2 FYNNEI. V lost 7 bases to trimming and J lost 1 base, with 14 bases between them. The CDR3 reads CASNGQGGSYEQYF. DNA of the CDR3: TGTGCCAGCAACGGGCAGGGGGGGTCCTACGAGCAGTACTTC.

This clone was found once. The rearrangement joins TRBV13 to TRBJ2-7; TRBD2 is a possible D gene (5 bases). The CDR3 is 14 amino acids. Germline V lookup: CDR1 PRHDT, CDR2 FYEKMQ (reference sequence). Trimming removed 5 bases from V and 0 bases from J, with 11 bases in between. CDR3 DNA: TGTGCCAGCAGCCCAACGGACTTCTCCTACGAGCAGTACTTC. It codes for CASSPTDFSYEQYF.

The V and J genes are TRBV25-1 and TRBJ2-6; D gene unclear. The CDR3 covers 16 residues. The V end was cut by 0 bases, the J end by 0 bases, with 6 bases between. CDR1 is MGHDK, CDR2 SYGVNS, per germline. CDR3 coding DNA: TGTGCCAGCAGTGAATATGGAATCTCTGGGGCCAACGTCCTGACTTTC. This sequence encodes CASSEYGISGANVLTF.

The CDR3 spells CASSLDFRAGRGEKLFF. The CDR3 coding sequence is TGTGCCAGCAGCTTAGATTTTCGTGCTGGCAGGGGGGAAAAACTGTTTTTT. The chain combines TRBV11-2 with TRBJ1-4; 7 bases agree with TRBD1. The CDR3 spans 17 residues. Trimming at V came to 0 bases and at J to 8 bases, leaving 12 bases not matched to a gene. The germline V gene has CDR1 SGHAT and CDR2 FQNNGV.

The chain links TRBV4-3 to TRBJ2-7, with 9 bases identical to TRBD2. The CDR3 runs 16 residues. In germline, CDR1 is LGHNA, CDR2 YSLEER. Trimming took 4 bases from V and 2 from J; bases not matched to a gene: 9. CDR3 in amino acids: CASSPSGLAGPYEQYF. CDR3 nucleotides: TGCGCCAGCAGCCCAAGTGGCCTAGCGGGACCCTACGAGCAGTACTTC.

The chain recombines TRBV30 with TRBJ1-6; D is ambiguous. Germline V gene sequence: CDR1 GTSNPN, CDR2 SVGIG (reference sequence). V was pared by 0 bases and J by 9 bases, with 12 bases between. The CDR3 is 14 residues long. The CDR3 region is CAWSVNLVGSPLHF. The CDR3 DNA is TGTGCCTGGAGTGTAAATCTTGTGGGTTCACCCCTCCACTTT.

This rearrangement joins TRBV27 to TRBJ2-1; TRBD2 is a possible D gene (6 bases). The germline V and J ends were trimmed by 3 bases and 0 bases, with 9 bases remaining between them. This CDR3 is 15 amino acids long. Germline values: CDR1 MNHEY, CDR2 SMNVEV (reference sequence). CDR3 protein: CASSFGGSSYNEQFF. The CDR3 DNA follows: TGTGCCAGCAGTTTCGGAGGGAGCTCCTACAATGAGCAGTTCTTC.

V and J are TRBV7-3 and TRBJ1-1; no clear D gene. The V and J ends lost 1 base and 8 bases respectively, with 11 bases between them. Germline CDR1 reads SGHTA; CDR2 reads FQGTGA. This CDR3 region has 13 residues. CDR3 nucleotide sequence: TGTGCCAGCAGCTTAAACGGATTTAAAGAAGCTTTCTTT. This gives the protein CASSLNGFKEAFF.

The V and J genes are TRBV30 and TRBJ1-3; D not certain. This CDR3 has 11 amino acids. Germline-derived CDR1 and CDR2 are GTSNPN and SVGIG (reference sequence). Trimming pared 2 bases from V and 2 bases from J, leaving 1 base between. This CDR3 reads CAWSPGNTIYF. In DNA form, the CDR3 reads TGTGCCTGGAGTCCTGGAAACACCATATATTTT.

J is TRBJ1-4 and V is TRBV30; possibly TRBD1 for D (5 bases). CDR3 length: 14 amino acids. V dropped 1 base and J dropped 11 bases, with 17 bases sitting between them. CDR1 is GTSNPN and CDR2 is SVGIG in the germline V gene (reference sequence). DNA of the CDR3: TGTGCCTGGAGTGAGCTAACAAGGGGAACCAAACTGTTTTTT. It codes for CAWSELTRGTKLFF.

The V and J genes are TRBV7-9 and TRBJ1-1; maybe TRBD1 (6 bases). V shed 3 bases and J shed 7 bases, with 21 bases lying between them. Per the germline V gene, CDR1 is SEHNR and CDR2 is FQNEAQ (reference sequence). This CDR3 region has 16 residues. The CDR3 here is CASSFVQFGTLLEAFF. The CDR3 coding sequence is TGTGCCAGCAGCTTCGTCCAGTTCGGGACACTCCTTGAAGCTTTCTTT.

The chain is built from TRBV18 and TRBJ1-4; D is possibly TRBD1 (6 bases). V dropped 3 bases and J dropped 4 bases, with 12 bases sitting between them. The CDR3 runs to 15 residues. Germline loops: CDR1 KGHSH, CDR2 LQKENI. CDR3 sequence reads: CASSPTGGGNEKLFF. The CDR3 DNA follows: TGTGCCAGCTCACCTACCGGGGGCGGTAATGAAAAACTGTTTTTT.